The sequence of this TCR beta chain was determined in a study of cytomegalovirus exposure and HLA in healthy donors. On the study more broadly: There were approximately 80 million unique TCRs (from HLA-typed donors) in an early data release. Whole-study findings and limits: In a later analysis, several top co-occurrence clusters appeared linked to parvovirus B19, influenza, CMV and Epstein-Barr virus. In a later analysis, HLA-C alleles had the fewest associated TCRs, DRB1 alleles the most.

Comments on this clone: Its specificity is unknown.

Primers: 60 Vbeta forward and 13 Jbeta reverse. The protocol was immunoSEQ multiplex PCR, while the TCRdb copy is restricted to in-frame clones and leaves out a portion. The data show some 60,000 clones, roughly 80% seen once. Germline values: CDR1 MNHNY, CDR2 SVGAGI (reference sequence). The CDR3 is made up of 14 amino acids. V dropped 5 bases and J dropped 4 bases, with 15 bases sitting between them. The sequencing sample was made of PBMCs. The TCR comes from a woman in her thirties or forties in good health and CMV-seronegative. The rearrangement uses TRBV6-6 and TRBJ2-7; D may be TRBD1 (5 bases). For the CDR3, the DNA is TGTGCCAGCAGTCCTGATCGGACACCGTACGAGCAGTACTTC. Translated, it gives CASSPDRTPYEQYF.